This is a list of T cell receptor beta chains from one sample in a study of response to subunit inactivated influenza vaccine. TCRdb ran MiXCR on the RT-PCR reads and lists one entry per CDR3 protein. The sample lists hundreds of thousands of distinct CDR3 sequences; roughly 12% were seen once. These data were also filed under a second study, of T cells expressing NK-cell markers.

Sequencing was performed on PBMCs from blood, taken on the day of vaccination. Receptors originate from a man aged 45-65 years who received an inactivated influenza vaccine. Each CDR3 is given with its conserved first and last residue. A D gene is named only where the DNA matches it firmly. Clone size appears in some rows only: once, few, many, or a class for an expanded clone.

j_call	d_call	clone_size	v_call	cdr3_aa	cdr3_nt
TRBJ2-3	TRBD1	few	TRBV9	CASSVGTATDTQYF	TGTGCCAGCAGCGTGGGGACAGCGACAGATACGCAGTATTTT
TRBJ1-6	-	few	TRBV4-3	CASSQDGGEDSPLHF	TGCGCCAGCAGCCAAGACGGGGGAGAGGACTCACCCCTCCACTTT
TRBJ1-4	-	-	TRBV7-9	CASSWDLNEKLFF	TGTGCCAGCAGCTGGGACCTTAATGAAAAACTGTTTTTT
TRBJ2-6	-	-	TRBV5-1	CASSPTGGGANVLTF	TGCGCCAGCAGCCCGACGGGTGGTGGGGCCAACGTCCTGACTTTC
TRBJ2-2	-	-	TRBV5-1	CASSYSGSLGTGELFF	TGCGCCAGCAGCTACTCCGGCTCCCTGGGCACCGGGGAGCTGTTTTTT
TRBJ2-6	TRBD2	-	TRBV5-1	CASSLPSGRIGANVLTF	TGCGCCAGCAGCTTGCCTAGCGGGAGGATAGGGGCCAACGTCCTGACTTTC
TRBJ2-3	-	-	TRBV20-1	CSARGRDSPPDTQYF	TGCAGTGCTAGAGGTCGGGACTCTCCCCCAGATACGCAGTATTTT
TRBJ2-1	-	few	TRBV15	CATSRDLAVGDEQFF	TGTGCCACCAGCAGAGATCTGGCCGTAGGTGATGAGCAGTTCTTC
TRBJ2-7	-	few	TRBV5-1	CASSLSQGFYEQYF	TGCGCCAGCAGCTTGTCACAGGGATTCTACGAGCAGTACTTC
TRBJ2-5	TRBD2	many	TRBV28	CASSLSGGETQYF	TGTGCCAGCAGTTTATCGGGAGGAGAGACCCAGTACTTC
TRBJ1-3	-	few	TRBV10-3	CAIPGGPGNTIYF	TGTGCCATCCCGGGGGGTCCTGGAAACACCATATATTTT
TRBJ2-2	TRBD2	-	TRBV6-5	CASSLGSGRGGLGTGELFF	TGTGCCAGCAGTTTGGGTAGTGGTCGGGGGGGTTTGGGCACCGGGGAGCTGTTTTTT
TRBJ2-1	-	-	TRBV20-1	CSAWRGHEQFF	TGCAGTGCTTGGCGGGGCCATGAGCAGTTCTTC
TRBJ1-1	-	many	TRBV12-3/TRBV12-4	CASSLALAPTVNTEAFF	TGTGCCAGCAGTTTAGCCCTAGCGCCTACAGTGAACACTGAAGCTTTCTTT
TRBJ2-1	TRBD2	many	TRBV4-1	CASSRGGGIYNEQFF	TGCGCCAGCAGCCGCGGGGGGGGGATTTACAATGAGCAGTTCTTC
TRBJ2-3	-	-	TRBV7-2	CASSSARAFLGTVTQYF	TGTGCCAGCAGCTCAGCCAGGGCTTTTCTCGGCACAGTTACGCAGTATTTT
TRBJ2-6	-	few	TRBV24-1	CATSDPSRANVLTF	TGTGCCACCAGTGACCCCTCTCGGGCCAACGTCCTGACTTTC
TRBJ2-1	-	few	TRBV7-9	CASSFTAEGSNEQFF	TGTGCCAGCAGCTTTACAGCGGAGGGGAGTAATGAGCAGTTCTTC
TRBJ2-7	TRBD2	-	TRBV6-2/TRBV6-3	CASSYRPSSGRRFYEQYF	TGTGCCAGCAGTTACAGACCTTCTAGCGGGAGAAGGTTCTACGAGCAGTACTTC
TRBJ1-6	TRBD1	few	TRBV2	CASIQIDRAYNSPLHF	TGTGCCAGCATACAGATCGACAGGGCTTATAATTCACCCCTCCACTTT
TRBJ1-5	-	-	TRBV2	CASGLGSPNQPQHF	TGTGCCAGCGGCTTGGGGAGCCCTAATCAGCCCCAGCATTTT
TRBJ2-1	TRBD2	once	TRBV5-1	CASSLEPGTRGSEQFF	TGCGCCAGCAGCTTGGAGCCCGGGACTAGGGGTAGTGAGCAGTTCTTC
TRBJ2-5	-	-	TRBV30	CAWSRKGGQETQYF	TGTGCCTGGAGTCGAAAAGGGGGACAAGAGACCCAGTACTTC
TRBJ2-5	TRBD2	few	TRBV9	CASSGTSGMGVETQYF	TGTGCCAGCAGCGGGACTAGCGGGATGGGAGTAGAGACCCAGTACTTC
TRBJ2-5	-	few	TRBV29-1	CSVEAATRGETQYF	TGCAGCGTTGAAGCAGCTACTCGCGGTGAGACCCAGTACTTC
TRBJ2-1	TRBD2	-	TRBV20-1	CSARKAGEYNEQFF	TGCAGTGCTAGAAAAGCGGGAGAGTACAATGAGCAGTTCTTC
TRBJ2-7	TRBD1	-	TRBV20-1	CSASPLGQGYYEQYF	TGCAGTGCTAGCCCCCTGGGACAGGGATACTACGAGCAGTACTTC
TRBJ2-1	TRBD2	-	TRBV6-2/TRBV6-3	CASSPETIAGVDEQFF	TGTGCCAGCAGTCCGGAGACTATAGCGGGAGTTGATGAGCAGTTCTTC
TRBJ1-1	-	-	TRBV2	CASSDYGGKGTEAFF	TGTGCCAGCAGTGATTATGGGGGTAAGGGCACTGAAGCTTTCTTT
TRBJ2-5	TRBD1	few	TRBV5-1	CASSRTGEETQYF	TGCGCCAGCAGTCGGACAGGGGAAGAGACCCAGTACTTC
TRBJ2-7	TRBD2	-	TRBV20-1	CSARDWGEGPYEQYF	TGCAGTGCTAGAGACTGGGGGGAGGGCCCCTACGAGCAGTACTTC
TRBJ1-6	TRBD1	many	TRBV20-1	CSASLGTGNSPLHF	TGCAGTGCTTCGTTGGGGACAGGAAATTCACCCCTCCACTTT
TRBJ2-5	-	-	TRBV7-9	CASSFYTGGEETQYF	TGTGCCAGCAGCTTTTATACAGGGGGGGAAGAGACCCAGTACTTC
TRBJ2-7	-	many	TRBV10-3	CAISLGEGEQYF	TGTGCCATCAGTCTTGGGGAAGGGGAGCAGTACTTC
TRBJ2-5	-	-	TRBV5-1	CASSAGTNQETQYF	TGCGCCAGCAGCGCCGGGACAAACCAAGAGACCCAGTACTTC